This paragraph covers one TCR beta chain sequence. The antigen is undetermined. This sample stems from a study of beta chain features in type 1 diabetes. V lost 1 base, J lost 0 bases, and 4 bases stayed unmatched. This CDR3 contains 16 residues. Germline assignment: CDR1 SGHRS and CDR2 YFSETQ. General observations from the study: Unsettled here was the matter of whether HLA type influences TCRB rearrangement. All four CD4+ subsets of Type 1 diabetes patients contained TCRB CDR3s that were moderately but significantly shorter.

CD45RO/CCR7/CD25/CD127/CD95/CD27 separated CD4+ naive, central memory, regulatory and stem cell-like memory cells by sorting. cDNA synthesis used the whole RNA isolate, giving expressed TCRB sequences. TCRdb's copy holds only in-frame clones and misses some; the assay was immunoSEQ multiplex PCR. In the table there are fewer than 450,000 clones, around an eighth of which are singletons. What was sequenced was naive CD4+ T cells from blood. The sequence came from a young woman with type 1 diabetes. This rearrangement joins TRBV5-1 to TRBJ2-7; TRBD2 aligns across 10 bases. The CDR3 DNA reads TGCGCCAGCAGCTTGCGCGGGACTAGCGCCTCCTACGAGCAGTACTTC. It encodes CASSLRGTSASYEQYF.